Presented here are 15 T cell receptor beta chains from one specimen sequenced in a study of blood T cell repertoires in COVID-19. The protocol was immunoSEQ multiplex PCR, while the TCRdb copy is restricted to in-frame clones and leaves out a portion. The table has some 250,000 clones, about nine tenths seen once. Sequencing was done on a sample of peripheral blood. These TCRs come from a man under 40 who had recovered from COVID-19.

V is TRBV3-1 (or the pseudogene TRBV3-2) and J is TRBJ2-7; D is possibly TRBD1 (5 bases). This CDR3 has 14 amino acids. Trimming stripped 0 bases from V and 4 bases from J, with 10 bases between. Germline lookup yields CDR1 LGHDT and CDR2 YNNKEL (reference sequence). The CDR3 sequence: CASSQERGRYEQYF. CDR3 sequence (DNA): TGTGCCAGCAGCCAAGAAAGGGGTAGGTACGAGCAGTACTTC.

This chain joins TRBV30 and TRBJ2-5, with 12 nucleotides matching TRBD2. CDR1 and CDR2 (germline): GTSNPN, SVGIG (reference sequence). The CDR3 consists of 16 residues. The trim removed 3 bases at V and 2 bases at J, leaving 7 bases unmatched. The CDR3 nucleotides are TGTGCCTGGAGCCACGGGACTAGCGGGTGGCAAGAGACCCAGTACTTC. This translates into CAWSHGTSGWQETQYF.

V gene TRBV12-3 or TRBV12-4 combines with J gene TRBJ2-1, with D unclear. CDR3 size: 12 residues. V lost 0 bases and J 5 bases, leaving 2 bases between the germline ends. The CDR3 nucleotides are TGTGCCAGCAGTTTAGCTAACAATGAGCAGTTCTTC. Translating it yields CASSLANNEQFF.

The gene calls are TRBV30 and TRBJ2-2; a possible D gene is TRBD2 (5 bases). The length of the CDR3 is 13 residues. Germline V lookup: CDR1 GTSNPN, CDR2 SVGIG (reference sequence). V lost 4 bases, J lost 4 bases, and 10 bases lay in between. The CDR3 bases are TGTGCCTGGAATTCGGAGGCCACCGGGGAGCTGTTTTTT. Encoded protein: CAWNSEATGELFF. Complete variable domain (other parts from reference TRBV30 and TRBJ2-2): SQTIHQWPATLVQPVGSPLSLECTVEGTSNPNLYWYRQAAGRGLQLLFYSVGIGQISSEVPQNLSASRPQDRQFILSSKKLLLSDSGFYLCAWNSEATGELFFGEGSRLTVL.

This clone was counted a few times. The V and J genes are TRBV6-5 and TRBJ2-7, with D hard to call. There are 15 residues in the CDR3. CDR1 is MNHEY and CDR2 is SVGAGI in the germline V gene. Deletions cut 6 bases from V and 2 bases from J, with 17 bases between. DNA of the CDR3: TGTGCCAGCAGCTCAGCTCCGACAAACACCTACGAGCAGTACTTC. This codes for CASSSAPTNTYEQYF.

The rearrangement links TRBV19 to TRBJ2-7, with 7 bases identical to TRBD1. CDR1 and CDR2 from the germline V gene are LNHDA and SQIVND (reference sequence). With 5 bases clipped from V and 6 bases from J, the junction kept 10 bases outside the gene matches. This CDR3 contains 14 residues. CDR3 loop: CASSYGVRGFEQYF. As DNA, the CDR3 is TGTGCCAGTAGTTATGGTGTCAGGGGGTTCGAGCAGTACTTC.

The CDR3 reads CASSLARAPTDTQYF. As DNA, the CDR3 is TGTGCCAGCAGCTTAGCGCGGGCCCCCACAGATACGCAGTATTTT. The chain employs TRBV7-6 and TRBJ2-3, with a weak D call TRBD2 (5 bases). Trimming pared 0 bases from V and 2 bases from J, leaving 9 bases between. This CDR3 has 15 residues. From germline, CDR1 is SGHVS and CDR2 FNYEAQ.

This rearrangement joins TRBV7-9 to TRBJ1-2, with no clear D. V lost 4 bases, J lost 5 bases, and 29 bases lay in between. There are 19 residues in the CDR3. The germline gives CDR1 SEHNR, CDR2 FQNEAQ (reference sequence). Here the CDR3 reads CASSSLRTGDPGFKYGYTF. The DNA for the CDR3 is TGTGCCAGCAGCTCACTCCGGACCGGCGATCCGGGATTTAAATATGGCTACACCTTC. Looking up the rest from reference TRBV7-9 and TRBJ1-2 gives the full variable domain: DTGVSQNPRHKITKRGQNVTFRCDPISEHNRLYWYRQTLGQGPEFLTYFQNEAQLEKSRLLSDRFSAERPKGSFSTLEIQRTEQGDSAMYLCASSSLRTGDPGFKYGYTFGSGTRLTVV.

V usage is TRBV5-4 and J usage is TRBJ2-3, with 8 positions matching TRBD2. Germline lookup yields CDR1 SGHNT and CDR2 YYREEE (reference sequence). Trimming at V came to 2 bases and at J to 8 bases, leaving 10 bases not matched to a gene. The CDR3 has 15 residues. The DNA of the CDR3 is TGTGCCAGCAGCTTTGGGGGGACTAGTTCAGTTACGCAGTATTTT. It specifies CASSFGGTSSVTQYF.

This chain links TRBV5-6 with TRBJ2-7, with D unclear. This CDR3 spans 14 amino acids. Germline V gives CDR1 SGHDT, CDR2 YYEEEE. The V end was cut by 5 bases, the J end by 0 bases, with 12 bases between. DNA of the CDR3: TGTGCCAGCAGGCCCGAACCAGGCTCCTACGAGCAGTACTTC. The encoded protein is CASRPEPGSYEQYF. The variable domain in full, completed from reference TRBV5-6 and TRBJ2-7, reads DAGVTQSPTHLIKTRGQQVTLRCSPKSGHDTVSWYQQALGQGPQFIFQYYEEEERQRGNFPDRFSGHQFPNYSSELNVNALLLGDSALYLCASRPEPGSYEQYFGPGTRLTVT.

The rearrangement links TRBV6-6 to TRBJ1-1; the D is unclear. The ends were cut back, 2 bases at V and 0 bases at J, with 7 bases in the middle. The CDR3 spans 14 residues. Germline V gives CDR1 MNHNY, CDR2 SVGAGI (reference sequence). CDR3 DNA sequence: TGTGCCAGCAGTTACAGCGAGATGAACACTGAAGCTTTCTTT. Amino acid sequence: CASSYSEMNTEAFF.

The rearrangement links TRBV24-1 to TRBJ2-3; a weak D match, TRBD1 (5 bases). V shed 1 base and J shed 0 bases, with 7 bases lying between them. The germline gives CDR1 KGHDR, CDR2 SFDVKD. The CDR3 length is 15 residues. CDR3 bases: TGTGCCACCAGTGATTTTACAGGTAGCACAGATACGCAGTATTTT. Amino acids: CATSDFTGSTDTQYF.

The chain couples TRBV5-4 to TRBJ2-2; 13 bases fit TRBD2. Germline-derived CDR1 and CDR2 are SGHNT and YYREEE (reference sequence). The length of the CDR3 is 15 residues. Trimming at V came to 4 bases and at J to 6 bases, leaving 3 bases not matched to a gene. The CDR3 spells CASSPGLAGAGELFF. The CDR3 region has the DNA TGTGCCAGCAGCCCCGGACTAGCGGGGGCCGGGGAGCTGTTTTTT.

V and J are TRBV7-2 and TRBJ1-2, with a weak D call TRBD1 (6 bases). Germline CDR1 and CDR2: SGHTA and FQGNSA. This CDR3 contains 15 residues. V was clipped by 3 bases and J by 8 bases, with 19 bases between them. The DNA for the CDR3 is TGTGCCAGCAGCTTGGGGGTCGGGACACCTGCGGGCTACACCTTC. Translating it yields CASSLGVGTPAGYTF.

This sequence joins TRBV27 and TRBJ1-5, with D possibly TRBD1 on 6 matching bases. The CDR3 spans 16 residues. The V and J ends lost 2 bases and 0 bases respectively, with 11 bases between them. Germline-derived CDR1 and CDR2 are MNHEY and SMNVEV (reference sequence). CDR3 region: CASSLKGDYSNQPQHF. The CDR3 coding sequence is TGTGCCAGCAGTTTAAAGGGGGACTATAGCAATCAGCCCCAGCATTTT.